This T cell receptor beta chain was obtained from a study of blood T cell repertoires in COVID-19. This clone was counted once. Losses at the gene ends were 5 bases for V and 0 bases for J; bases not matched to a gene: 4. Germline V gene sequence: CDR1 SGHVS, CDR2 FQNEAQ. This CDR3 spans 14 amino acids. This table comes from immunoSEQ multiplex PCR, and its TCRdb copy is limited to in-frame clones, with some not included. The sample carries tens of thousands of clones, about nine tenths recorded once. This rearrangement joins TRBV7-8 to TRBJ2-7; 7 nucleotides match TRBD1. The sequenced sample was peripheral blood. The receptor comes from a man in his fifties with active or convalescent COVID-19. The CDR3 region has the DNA TGTGCCAGCAGCCTCGCAGGGGGCTCCTACGAGCAGTACTTC. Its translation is CASSLAGGSYEQYF.